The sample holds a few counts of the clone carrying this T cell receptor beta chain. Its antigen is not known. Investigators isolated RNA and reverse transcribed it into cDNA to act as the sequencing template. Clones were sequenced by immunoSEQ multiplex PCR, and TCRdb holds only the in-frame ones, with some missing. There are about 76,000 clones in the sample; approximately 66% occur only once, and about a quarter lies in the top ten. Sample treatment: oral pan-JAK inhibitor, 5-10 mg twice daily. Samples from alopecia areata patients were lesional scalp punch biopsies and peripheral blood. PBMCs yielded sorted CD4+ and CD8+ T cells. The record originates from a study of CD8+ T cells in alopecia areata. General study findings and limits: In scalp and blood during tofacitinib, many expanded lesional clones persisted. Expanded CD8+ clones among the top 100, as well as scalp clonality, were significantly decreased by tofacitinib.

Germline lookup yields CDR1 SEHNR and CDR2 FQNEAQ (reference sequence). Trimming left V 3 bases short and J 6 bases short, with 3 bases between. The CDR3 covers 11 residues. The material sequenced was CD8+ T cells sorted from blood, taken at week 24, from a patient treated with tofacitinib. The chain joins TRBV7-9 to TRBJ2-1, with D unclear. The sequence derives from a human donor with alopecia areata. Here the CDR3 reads CASSFSNEQFF. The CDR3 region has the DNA TGTGCCAGCAGCTTCTCCAATGAGCAGTTCTTC.